This is a list of T cell receptor beta chains from one sample in a study of regulatory T cells in long-lasting Graves disease. TCRdb re-analysed the multiplex PCR reads in MiXCR, keeping a single row per CDR3 protein. The sample has a few hundred thousand distinct CDR3 sequences; 21% are singletons. This specimen was peripheral blood mononuclear cells (PBMCs), taken when the disease was refractory, from a patient treated with antithyroid drugs. The receptors derive from a female donor with Graves disease. The CDR3 runs from the conserved cysteine through the conserved F or W. Expanded clones get a size class; other rows say once, few or many, or leave the size out.

clone size | V gene | CDR3 protein
many | TRBV10-1 | CANTSSDQETQYF
many | TRBV29-1 | CSVSGLSTGELFF
. | TRBV11-1 | CASRLAGANYEQYF
many | TRBV6-5 | CASSYEYTGELFF
. | TRBV20-1 | CSAKGSGYTF
. | TRBV5-8 | CASSLKVTGRSYGYTF
. | TRBV29-1 | CSVPSGGLIYGYTF
. | TRBV3-1 | CASSPAGTSAPYEQFF
. | TRBV6-4 | CASSYVQGLNTEAFF
many | TRBV5-1 | CASSVLAGATYEQYF
. | TRBV28 | CASTIAGGPYEQYF
. | TRBV19 | CATNQGQGAEKLFF
once | TRBV24-1 | CATSDSGTRNEQFF
many | TRBV27 | CASSLSRQGFETQYF
many | TRBV12-3/TRBV12-4 | CASSQTGTGYEQYF
many | TRBV2 | CASSEALARETQYF
many | TRBV2 | CASSEYGTGETQYF
many | TRBV6-1 | CASSTQSAANTEAFF
few | TRBV29-1 | CSAGKGERTEAFF
. | TRBV7-3 | CASSLGVLAGGYTGELFF
few | TRBV27 | CASSPEPGLAGLTDTQYF
. | TRBV2 | CASARWRESTDTQYF
few | TRBV11-2 | CASSLFGDEKLFF
many | TRBV2 | CASSAVTNYGYTF
many | TRBV2 | CASSEGALQETQYF
few | TRBV5-4 | CASSSEDRGTEAFF
many | TRBV7-8 | CASSLAGLTTEAFF
once | TRBV4-2 | CASSQDPTENYEQYF
once | TRBV18 | CASSHTDSLNQPQHF
many | TRBV27 | CASSSLDSGSYEQYF
. | TRBV6-1 | CASRGLAGVGETQYF
. | TRBV14 | CASSQYLGQGTETQYF
few | TRBV6-2/TRBV6-3 | CASLQGWNTEAFF
few | TRBV7-9 | CASRFWGAGPPGSYGYTF
many | TRBV28 | CASSVGAVNSPLHF
few | TRBV28 | CASTTWDTIYF
. | TRBV19 | CASSGPLGSHNYGYTF
many | TRBV6-1 | CASSEARYQSGNTIYF
. | TRBV3-1 | CASSQPGRETEAFF
few | TRBV10-2 | CASLRQGPGANVLTF
. | TRBV7-9 | CASSLVGDYNEQFF
. | TRBV15 | CATSRPSDRGTQETQYF
. | TRBV6-1 | CAMPLSSGNTIYF
few | TRBV11-2 | CASSDSGEQFF
many | TRBV6-1 | CASSEARGYTGELFF
. | TRBV27 | CASSSPMTPVNF